This entry features one T cell receptor beta chain sequence. Germline V gene sequence: CDR1 SGHRS, CDR2 YFSETQ. Between the trimmed V and J ends, which lost 7 bases and 6 bases, there was a span of 7 bases. This CDR3 has 11 amino acids. This sample is drawn from a study of radiotherapy plus CTLA-4 blockade in lung cancer. The repertoire was sequenced with immunoSEQ multiplex PCR; TCRdb's copy has only in-frame clones and lacks some. The sample has over 100,000 clones, just under 90% seen once; the top ten hold approximately 7%. This receptor was identified in a human donor with non-small cell lung cancer that progressed on radiotherapy plus ipilimumab. This rearrangement joins TRBV5-1 to TRBJ2-2; D call uncertain. The source material was peripheral blood, sampled from a patient treated with radiotherapy plus ipilimumab. The DNA for the CDR3 is TGCGCCAGCGGCGGCTCCGGGGAGCTGTTTTTT. Its translation: CASGGSGELFF.